This T cell receptor beta chain derives from a study of cytomegalovirus exposure and HLA in healthy donors. Study background: The Caucasian-associated ancestry cluster held 65% to 90% of some 420 genotyped donors. General study points: In a later analysis, TCR association rates varied by HLA locus: DRB1 most, HLA-C fewest.

With 60 Vbeta and 13 Jbeta primers, the PCR was carried out. Assay: immunoSEQ multiplex PCR; the TCRdb copy retains only in-frame clones and omits some. The repertoire has about 130,000 clones, roughly four fifths of them found once; the top ten carry approximately 1.7%. Germline-derived CDR1 and CDR2 are LGHNA and YSLEER. The V segment lost 0 bases and the J segment 2 bases; nucleotides outside the gene matches: 7. This CDR3 contains 17 residues. For this clone: As yet, its antigen is unknown.

V is TRBV4-3 and J is TRBJ2-3, with TRBD2 matching 8 bases. Source material: PBMCs. The TCR was taken from a woman in her 50s in good health and CMV-seronegative. CDR3 sequence reads: CASSQEGVAGNTDTQYF. The CDR3 DNA reads as TGCGCCAGCAGCCAAGAAGGCGTAGCGGGAAACACAGATACGCAGTATTTT.